One T cell receptor beta chain is described in this entry. Its antigen remains unidentified. Trimming cost V 4 bases and J 14 bases, with 14 bases left between them. The CDR3 has 12 amino acids. Germline V CDR1 and CDR2: MDHEN, SYDVKM. Data came from immunoSEQ multiplex PCR; TCRdb stores just in-frame clones and leaves some out. The data hold more than 1 million clones, with around 78% observed a single time. This sample is part of a study of shared clonotypes between healthy human individuals. Findings and caveats of the study: Larger estimated richness was generally recorded for naive subsets relative to memory subsets. Sequencing depth was a factor that was expected to affect clonotype sharing among donors.

Study donors comprised healthy, HIV-negative adults devoid of recent acute infection or vaccination. This TCR derives from a man in his late teens or twenties in good health. Some clones in this sample may be carry-over from other donors' samples. The rearrangement links TRBV28 to TRBJ1-4; D not resolved. Sample: memory CD4+ T cells from PBMCs. Noted subset: CD45RA-negative fraction. The CDR3 protein is CASSSTQGPLFF. Here the CDR3 DNA reads TGTGCCAGCAGTTCCACGCAAGGGCCGCTGTTTTTT.